The 30 T cell receptor beta chains presented below share a single source sample, sequenced in a study of Ad26.COV2.S vaccination and SARS-CoV-2 variants. This sample's treatment: 19 received Ad26.COV2.S at low or high dose, single or two shots; about five received placebo; per-sample allocation not given. Specimens were obtained on day 63 following the first vaccine or placebo injection. The repertoire was sequenced with immunoSEQ multiplex PCR; TCRdb's copy has only in-frame clones and lacks some. The table lists under 550,000 clones, approximately 87% of them singletons. The source material was peripheral blood, sampled in a trial of Ad26.COV2.S vaccine versus placebo. The receptors originated from a person aged 18 to 59 who received the Ad26.COV2.S COVID-19 vaccine or a placebo.

V gene TRBV27 combines with J gene TRBJ2-7; TRBD1 might be the D (6 bases). The CDR3 runs 15 residues. Germline assignment: CDR1 MNHEY and CDR2 SMNVEV (reference sequence). Trimming cost V 3 bases and J 2 bases, with 14 bases left between them. CDR3 sequence (DNA): TGTGCCAGCAGTTTCCAGACAGGTTATCCCTACGAGCAGTACTTC. It specifies CASSFQTGYPYEQYF.

V and J are TRBV10-3 and TRBJ2-7, with D perhaps matching TRBD1 (6 bases). CDR1 is ENHRY and CDR2 is SYGVKD in the germline V gene. The ends were cut back, 7 bases at V and 3 bases at J, with 13 bases in the middle. This CDR3 is 13 amino acids long. CDR3 DNA sequence: TGTGCCATCACCGAGGGGGTAAACTACGAGCAGTACTTC. It is translated as CAITEGVNYEQYF.

This chain uses TRBV7-2 with TRBJ2-1; D is uncertain. V lost 5 bases, J lost 10 bases, and 12 bases lay in between. The CDR3 is 12 residues long. Germline assignment: CDR1 SGHTA and CDR2 FQGNSA. CDR3 sequence reads: CASSNRNMEQFF. The CDR3 region has the DNA TGTGCCAGCAGCAACCGGAATATGGAGCAGTTCTTC.

The chain uses TRBV7-9 and TRBJ2-7; D ambiguous. Trimming cost V 1 base and J 1 base, with 8 bases left between them. The germline V gene has CDR1 SEHNR and CDR2 FQNEAQ (reference sequence). The CDR3 is 14 residues long. The CDR3 protein is CASSLERQSYEQYF. For the CDR3, the DNA is TGTGCCAGCAGCTTAGAACGACAATCCTACGAGCAGTACTTC.

The chain carries TRBV7-2 and TRBJ2-5; 8 bases agree with TRBD2. The CDR3 consists of 16 residues. Germline CDR1 reads SGHTA; CDR2 reads FQGNSA. Trimming took 5 bases from V and 1 from J; bases not matched to a gene: 9. CDR3 coding DNA: TGTGCCAGCAGCGTCAATTTAGGGACTAGCCAAGAGACCCAGTACTTC. Encoded protein: CASSVNLGTSQETQYF.

The chain has TRBV5-1 and TRBJ1-2; D might be TRBD1 (6 bases). This CDR3 has 15 residues. The ends were cut back, 0 bases at V and 2 bases at J, with 11 bases in the middle. In germline, CDR1 is SGHRS, CDR2 YFSETQ. As DNA, the CDR3 is TGCGCCAGCAGCTTGGTTCTGGGGGCCAACTATGGCTACACCTTC. Its translation is CASSLVLGANYGYTF.

The V call is TRBV20-1, the J call TRBJ2-7; 7 bases map to TRBD2. Losses at the gene ends were 3 bases for V and 4 bases for J; bases not matched to a gene: 12. The CDR3 extends over 15 amino acids. CDR1 and CDR2 from the germline V gene are DFQATT and SNEGSKA (reference sequence). CDR3 region: CSASRTRGSSYEQYF. As DNA, the CDR3 is TGCAGTGCTAGTCGAACGCGGGGGTCATCTTACGAGCAGTACTTC.

The chain links TRBV27 to TRBJ1-3; D is ambiguous. The CDR3 is 15 residues long. Germline CDR1 MNHEY, CDR2 SMNVEV (reference sequence). Trimming pared 4 bases from V and 2 bases from J, leaving 12 bases between. Written as DNA, the CDR3 is TGTGCCAGCAGTTCCCAGGAGGGAGCTGGAAACACCATATATTTT. Translating it yields CASSSQEGAGNTIYF.

The CDR3 nucleotides read TGTGCCAGCAGTTTTATTGCAGGACCTACTAACTATGGCTACACCTTC. Residues: CASSFIAGPTNYGYTF. V and J are TRBV28 and TRBJ1-2; D gene unclear. The germline CDR1 and CDR2 sequences are MDHEN and SYDVKM. The CDR3 totals 16 residues. Trimming shortened V by 3 bases and J by 0 bases, and 14 bases separated the two germline ends.

The chain recombines TRBV28 with TRBJ2-3; 8 bases agree with TRBD2. Germline V lookup: CDR1 MDHEN, CDR2 SYDVKM. With V trimmed by 5 bases and J by 4 bases, 8 bases remained unmatched. CDR3 size: 15 residues. DNA of the CDR3: TGTGCCAGCAGTGGCCGGGGGGGGCGGGCAGATACGCAGTATTTT. Its protein is CASSGRGGRADTQYF.

This chain connects TRBV9 to TRBJ2-3, with 14 positions matching TRBD2. Germline CDR1 reads SGDLS; CDR2 reads YYNGEE. The trim removed 4 bases at V and 7 bases at J, leaving 8 bases unmatched. The CDR3 length is 16 residues. DNA for the CDR3: TGTGCCAGCAGCCTGGGACTAGCGGGGGTCATATATACGCAGTATTTT. Protein: CASSLGLAGVIYTQYF.

The chain uses TRBV5-1 and TRBJ2-3, with 7 bases aligning to TRBD2. J lost 2 bases, V lost 4 bases, and 16 bases had no gene match. The length of the CDR3 is 18 residues. Germline CDR1 is SGHRS and CDR2 is YFSETQ. The CDR3 DNA sequence: TGCGCCAGCAGCCTGGGGCGTAGGGGCGGGGGTACCACAGATACGCAGTATTTT. Translating it yields CASSLGRRGGGTTDTQYF.

J is TRBJ2-1 and V is TRBV5-1, with 7 bases that match TRBD1. J lost 4 bases, V lost 3 bases, and 13 bases had no gene match. This CDR3 comprises 17 residues. The germline gives CDR1 SGHRS, CDR2 YFSETQ. This CDR3 reads CASSSDRAQNIYNEQFF. CDR3 sequence (DNA): TGCGCCAGCAGCTCCGACAGGGCCCAGAATATTTACAATGAGCAGTTCTTC.

This clone was seen just once. The chain uses TRBV7-9 and TRBJ1-6, with D unclear. The CDR3 totals 16 residues. The V end lost 1 base, the J end lost 0 bases, and 7 bases lay between the germline ends. Germline V gene lookup returns CDR1 SEHNR and CDR2 FQNEAQ (reference sequence). The CDR3 loop is CASSLVSGSYNSPLHF. CDR3 bases: TGTGCCAGCAGCTTAGTTTCAGGCTCCTATAATTCACCCCTCCACTTT.

This clone was counted a few times. CDR3 sequence reads: CASSPGLNTEAFF. CDR3 coding DNA: TGCGCCAGCAGTCCGGGGTTGAACACTGAAGCTTTCTTT. V and J are TRBV10-1 and TRBJ1-1; no firm D call. This CDR3 is 13 amino acids long. Trimming left V 5 bases short and J 0 bases short, with 7 bases between. Germline V gene sequence: CDR1 WNHNN, CDR2 SYGVQD (reference sequence).

The chain links TRBV19 to TRBJ2-7, with 7 bases lining up with TRBD1. The CDR3 spans 13 residues. V lost 6 bases and J lost 3; bases outside the gene matches: 5. Looked up from germline, CDR1 is LNHDA and CDR2 is SQIVND (reference sequence). CDR3 bases: TGTGCCAGTAGCCCGACAGGGTACTACGAGCAGTACTTC. Protein product: CASSPTGYYEQYF.

The rearrangement uses TRBV9 and TRBJ2-5; 10 bases fit TRBD2. CDR1 and CDR2 from the germline V gene are SGDLS and YYNGEE. V trimming: 0 bases; J trimming: 4 bases; junction bases outside the gene matches: 6. The CDR3 contains 16 residues. CDR3 nucleotides: TGTGCCAGCAGCGTAGTAGGAGCGGGGGGGCGAGAGACCCAGTACTTC. Protein product: CASSVVGAGGRETQYF.

Concerning this clone: The sample carries other DNA sequences with the same CDR3. The chain is built from TRBV6-2 or TRBV6-3 and TRBJ2-7; weak D call: TRBD2 (6 bases). Germline V CDR1 and CDR2: MNHEY, SVGEGT. CDR3 size: 12 residues. V was cut by 6 bases and J by 3 bases, with 9 bases left in between. CDR3 region: CASSSGVYEQYF. CDR3 DNA: TGTGCCAGCAGCTCGGGAGTCTACGAGCAGTACTTC.

The rearrangement links TRBV11-2 to TRBJ2-7; 7 bases agree with TRBD2. The V and J ends lost 5 bases and 3 bases, in that order; junction bases with no gene match: 13. Germline CDR1 SGHAT, CDR2 FQNNGV. The CDR3 runs to 16 residues. DNA of the CDR3: TGTGCCAGCAGCCCGGCGCTTCACACGGGGGGCTACGAGCAGTACTTC. It yields the protein CASSPALHTGGYEQYF.

The chain employs TRBV4-3 and TRBJ1-2; TRBD1 might be the D (5 bases). V was clipped by 3 bases and J by 4 bases, with 12 bases between them. This CDR3 has 14 amino acids. CDR1 LGHNA and CDR2 YSLEER come from the germline V gene. The CDR3 loop reads CASSQLRGVYGYTF. CDR3 DNA sequence: TGCGCCAGCAGCCAGCTCAGAGGGGTCTATGGCTACACCTTC.

The chain has TRBV27 and TRBJ2-3; maybe TRBD2 (7 bases). The CDR3 totals 15 residues. The V end lost 3 bases, the J end lost 4 bases, and 14 bases lay between the germline ends. Germline V gene sequence: CDR1 MNHEY, CDR2 SMNVEV (reference sequence). In nucleotides, the CDR3 is TGTGCCAGCAGTTTCGCTCCGCGGGGGCCAGATACGCAGTATTTT. It translates to CASSFAPRGPDTQYF.

The V call is TRBV4-1, the J call TRBJ2-7, with TRBD1 matching over 11 bases. V was pared by 2 bases and J by 1 base, with 4 bases of the junction left unmatched. The V gene's germline CDR1 is MGHRA and CDR2 YSYEKL. The CDR3 is 16 residues long. This chain's CDR3 is CASSQSGQGASYEQYF. CDR3 DNA sequence: TGCGCCAGCAGCCAATCAGGACAGGGGGCTTCCTACGAGCAGTACTTC.

This rearrangement joins TRBV27 to TRBJ2-1; 9 bases agree with TRBD2. V trimming: 4 bases; J trimming: 10 bases; junction bases outside the gene matches: 17. The CDR3 runs to 17 residues. Germline V gene lookup returns CDR1 MNHEY and CDR2 SMNVEV (reference sequence). In DNA, the CDR3 is TGTGCCAGCAGTTCGCAGCCCGCGGGGGGGTTGATTAGCGAGCAGTTCTTC. Translated, it gives CASSSQPAGGLISEQFF.

The chain combines TRBV5-8 with TRBJ2-7; the D gene is possibly TRBD2 (5 bases). The V end lost 0 bases, the J end lost 2 bases, and 6 bases lay between the germline ends. The CDR3 runs to 13 residues. Per germline, CDR1 SGHTS and CDR2 YDEGEE. The CDR3 reads CASSLEGAYEQYF. The CDR3, as DNA: TGTGCCAGCAGCTTGGAGGGAGCCTACGAGCAGTACTTC.

This clone was counted once. The CDR3 sequence: CASSPLGAYNEQFF. In DNA form, the CDR3 reads TGTGCCAGCAGCCCACTAGGGGCCTACAATGAGCAGTTCTTC. The J gene is TRBJ2-1, the V gene TRBV7-9, with D perhaps assigned TRBD1 or TRBD2 (5 bases each). Germline loops: CDR1 SEHNR, CDR2 FQNEAQ (reference sequence). The V end lost 5 bases, the J end lost 2 bases, and 10 bases lay between the germline ends. This CDR3 spans 14 amino acids.

The table lists this clone with a count of one. The CDR3 nucleotides read TGCGCCAGCAGTGCCACGCCGGGCCACACCTACGAGCAGTACTTC. Residues: CASSATPGHTYEQYF. The gene calls are TRBV10-2 and TRBJ2-7; D gene uncertain. The CDR3 loop spans 15 amino acids. V was clipped by 4 bases and J by 2 bases, with 15 bases between them. CDR1 WSHSY and CDR2 SAAADI come from the germline V gene.

V usage is TRBV24-1 and J usage is TRBJ2-5; D gene ambiguous. The V end lost 4 bases, the J end lost 5 bases, and 13 bases lay between the germline ends. This CDR3 has 14 amino acids. Germline V gene sequence: CDR1 KGHDR, CDR2 SFDVKD. The CDR3 loop reads CATSERARRETQYF. CDR3 bases: TGTGCCACCAGTGAAAGGGCCAGAAGGGAGACCCAGTACTTC.

The chain employs TRBV6-1 and TRBJ1-2; a weak D match, TRBD1 (5 bases). V dropped 5 bases and J dropped 7 bases, with 17 bases sitting between them. CDR3 length: 14 amino acids. Germline V gives CDR1 MNHNS, CDR2 SASEGT. The chain's CDR3 is CASSLGRVGPGYTF. CDR3 DNA sequence: TGTGCCAGCAGTTTAGGCAGGGTGGGTCCTGGCTACACCTTC.

The chain is built from TRBV9 and TRBJ2-3; D uncertain. The ends were cut back, 3 bases at V and 0 bases at J, with 14 bases in the middle. Germline V gene sequence: CDR1 SGDLS, CDR2 YYNGEE. CDR3 length: 16 amino acids. Here the CDR3 reads CASSDGVWASTDTQYF. CDR3 in DNA: TGTGCCAGCAGCGATGGCGTATGGGCGAGCACAGATACGCAGTATTTT. The full variable domain, in which reference TRBV9 and TRBJ2-3 provide the parts outside the CDR3, is DSGVTQTPKHLITATGQRVTLRCSPRSGDLSVYWYQQSLDQGLQFLIQYYNGEERAKGNILERFSAQQFPDLHSELNLSSLELGDSALYFCASSDGVWASTDTQYFGPGTRLTVL.

This chain joins TRBV6-2 or TRBV6-3 and TRBJ2-6; TRBD1 is a possible D gene (6 bases). Looked up from germline, CDR1 is MNHEY and CDR2 is SVGEGT. V lost 2 bases and J lost 0, with 8 bases in between. CDR3 length equals 16 residues. The CDR3 spells CASSYQQGSGANVLTF. The CDR3 DNA follows: TGTGCCAGCAGTTACCAACAGGGCTCTGGGGCCAACGTCCTGACTTTC.